Below are 29 T cell receptor beta chains sequenced from a single sample in a study of cytomegalovirus exposure and HLA in healthy donors. The PCR made use of 60 Vbeta and 13 Jbeta primers. The table came from immunoSEQ multiplex PCR; TCRdb's copy has only in-frame clones and leaves some out. Of about 61,000 clones in the sample, around 89% are singletons; the top ten hold about 1.4%. Sequenced input: PBMCs. These TCRs come from a man aged 25-40 years in good health and CMV-seropositive.

V and J are TRBV15 and TRBJ2-7; 7 bases fit TRBD1. With 5 bases clipped from V and 5 bases from J, the junction kept 12 bases outside the gene matches. The germline CDR1 and CDR2 sequences are LNHNV and YYDKDF (reference sequence). The CDR3 runs to 15 residues. CDR3 protein: CATSGVGTGEHEQYF. DNA for the CDR3: TGTGCCACCAGCGGGGTGGGAACAGGGGAGCACGAGCAGTACTTC.

This clone was detected a few times. The J gene is TRBJ1-2, the V gene TRBV25-1; 7 bases match TRBD1. Germline-derived CDR1 and CDR2 are MGHDK and SYGVNS. The CDR3 covers 16 residues. V shed 4 bases and J 2 bases; nucleotides not matched to a gene: 10. The CDR3 DNA reads as TGTGCCAGCAGTGCCGTAGGGGCAGGGGGGAACTATGGCTACACCTTC. The encoded protein is CASSAVGAGGNYGYTF.

The chain has TRBV6-5 and TRBJ1-5; unclear D gene. Looked up from germline, CDR1 is MNHEY and CDR2 is SVGAGI. With 6 bases removed from V and 7 bases from J, the gap between germline ends came to 16 bases. The CDR3 has 14 residues. CDR3 loop: CASSSRVGGQPQHF. The CDR3, as DNA: TGTGCCAGCAGCTCAAGGGTGGGCGGGCAGCCCCAGCATTTT.

The chain is built from TRBV30 and TRBJ1-3, with TRBD1 identical over 8 bases. This CDR3 spans 13 amino acids. J lost 4 bases, V lost 3 bases, and 2 bases had no gene match. The germline V gene encodes CDR1 GTSNPN and CDR2 SVGIG (reference sequence). CDR3 residues: CAWSRGPGNTIYF. In nucleotides, the CDR3 is TGTGCCTGGAGCAGGGGGCCAGGAAACACCATATATTTT.

CDR3 sequence: CASSSGVAGEGEQFF. The CDR3, as DNA: TGTGCCAGCAGCTCAGGGGTCGCGGGAGAGGGTGAGCAGTTCTTC. The chain carries TRBV7-3 and TRBJ2-1, with D perhaps TRBD2 (7 bases). The CDR3 loop spans 15 amino acids. V lost 4 bases and J lost 9, with 19 bases in between. The germline gives CDR1 SGHTA, CDR2 FQGTGA.

The chain links TRBV25-1 to TRBJ1-2; tentatively, D is TRBD1 (6 bases). Germline-derived CDR1 and CDR2 are MGHDK and SYGVNS. The CDR3 runs to 15 residues. Trimming pared 3 bases from V and 4 bases from J, leaving 15 bases between. CDR3 bases: TGTGCCAGCAGTGACGATCAGGGGTTCGCCTATGGCTACACCTTC. Translation: CASSDDQGFAYGYTF.

This chain joins TRBV4-3 and TRBJ2-2; 9 bases map to TRBD2. The CDR3 contains 17 residues. From germline, CDR1 is LGHNA and CDR2 YSLEER. With V trimmed by 3 bases and J by 2 bases, 7 bases remained unmatched. In DNA form, the CDR3 reads TGCGCCAGCAGCCAGGAACCTAGCGGGACTAACACCGGGGAGCTGTTTTTT. Its protein is CASSQEPSGTNTGELFF.

J is TRBJ2-3 and V is TRBV7-2, with D unresolved. V gave up 1 base and J gave up 2 bases, with 7 bases separating them. CDR3 length: 14 residues. Germline V gene sequence: CDR1 SGHTA, CDR2 FQGNSA. Written as DNA, the CDR3 is TGTGCCAGCAGCTTAGGAAGAGACACAGATACGCAGTATTTT. Translating it yields CASSLGRDTDTQYF.

The chain uses TRBV7-9 and TRBJ2-5; D unresolved. The CDR3 has 14 amino acids. Trimming shortened V by 2 bases and J by 1 base, and 8 bases separated the two germline ends. CDR1 and CDR2 (germline): SEHNR, FQNEAQ (reference sequence). Here the CDR3 DNA reads TGTGCCAGCAGCTTATCAACTTTCCAAGAGACCCAGTACTTC. Residues: CASSLSTFQETQYF. Full variable domain (remainder filled in from reference TRBV7-9 and TRBJ2-5): DTGVSQNPRHKITKRGQNVTFRCDPISEHNRLYWYRQTLGQGPEFLTYFQNEAQLEKSRLLSDRFSAERPKGSFSTLEIQRTEQGDSAMYLCASSLSTFQETQYFGPGTRLLVL.

This clone was counted a few times. The chain couples TRBV6-6 to TRBJ1-1, with 9 bases that match TRBD1. CDR1 and CDR2 (germline): MNHNY, SVGAGI (reference sequence). The CDR3 is 15 amino acids. Trimming cost V 2 bases and J 4 bases; bases outside gene matches: 5. The CDR3 protein is CASSYLDRGGTEAFF. The DNA for the CDR3 is TGTGCCAGCAGTTACCTGGACAGGGGAGGCACTGAAGCTTTCTTT.

The V and J genes are TRBV21-1 and TRBJ2-1; the table's D call of TRBD2 was not tested on the DNA. TRBV21-1 is given as a pseudogene. The CDR3 totals 16 residues. CDR3 loop: CASSKDGGRTYNEQFF. The CDR3 nucleotides are TGTGCCAGCAGCAAAGATGGTGGGAGGACATACAATGAGCAGTTCTTC.

This clone came up once. This rearrangement joins TRBV2 to TRBJ1-2; D perhaps matches TRBD1 (5 bases). Germline CDR1 is SNHLY and CDR2 is FYNNEI. The V end lost 3 bases, the J end lost 0 bases, and 11 bases lay between the germline ends. The CDR3 contains 15 residues. CDR3 residues: CASSDWGVANYGYTF. DNA for the CDR3: TGTGCCAGCAGTGATTGGGGGGTCGCTAACTATGGCTACACCTTC.

The chain employs TRBV6-6 and TRBJ2-5; TRBD1 might be the D (7 bases). The length of the CDR3 is 16 residues. CDR1 and CDR2 from the germline V gene are MNHNY and SVGAGI (reference sequence). Trimming removed 0 bases at V and 4 bases at J, with 15 bases between. In nucleotides, the CDR3 is TGTGCCAGCAGTTACTCAGGGGGGACAGTCCCAGAGACCCAGTACTTC. Translated, it gives CASSYSGGTVPETQYF.

The chain recombines TRBV5-1 with TRBJ1-5; unclear D gene. This CDR3 has 15 residues. Per the germline V gene, CDR1 is SGHRS and CDR2 is YFSETQ. Trimming pared 1 base from V and 0 bases from J, leaving 8 bases between. The CDR3 region is CASSLLGSSNQPQHF. CDR3 sequence (DNA): TGCGCCAGCAGCTTGTTAGGGAGTAGCAATCAGCCCCAGCATTTT.

The rearrangement uses TRBV19 and TRBJ2-3, with D maybe TRBD1 (6 bases). The germline CDR1 and CDR2 sequences are LNHDA and SQIVND (reference sequence). This CDR3 has 13 residues. V shed 5 bases and J shed 5 bases, with 11 bases lying between them. CDR3 amino acids: CASSEGDRDTQYF. CDR3 in DNA: TGTGCCAGTAGTGAGGGGGACCGAGATACGCAGTATTTT.

In this sample, this clone turned up once. The chain carries TRBV5-1 and TRBJ2-1; 10 positions agree with TRBD2. This CDR3 region has 14 residues. The germline gives CDR1 SGHRS, CDR2 YFSETQ. The trim removed 0 bases at V and 9 bases at J, leaving 3 bases unmatched. CDR3 amino acids: CASSLGVAGGEQFF. The CDR3 DNA follows: TGCGCCAGCAGCTTGGGGGTAGCGGGAGGTGAGCAGTTCTTC.

This rearrangement joins TRBV7-9 to TRBJ2-5; TRBD1 is a possible D gene (5 bases). The CDR3 totals 14 residues. V was clipped by 5 bases and J by 4 bases, with 14 bases between them. CDR1 SEHNR and CDR2 FQNEAQ come from the germline V gene (reference sequence). CDR3 sequence: CASSPSTDPETQYF. CDR3 bases: TGTGCCAGCAGCCCCTCGACAGACCCAGAGACCCAGTACTTC.

The V and J genes are TRBV6-1 and TRBJ2-7; 9 nucleotides line up with TRBD1. With V trimmed by 4 bases and J by 2 bases, 6 bases remained unmatched. CDR3 length: 15 residues. CDR1 and CDR2 from the germline V gene are MNHNS and SASEGT. Written as DNA, the CDR3 is TGTGCCAGCAGTGCGACGACAGGGGGTCCCTACGAGCAGTACTTC. This sequence encodes CASSATTGGPYEQYF.

V and J are TRBV7-2 and TRBJ2-4, with TRBD2 matching over 10 bases. J was trimmed by 7 bases and V by 4 bases; bases with no gene match: 7. Looked up from germline, CDR1 is SGHTA and CDR2 is FQGNSA. This CDR3 contains 15 residues. The DNA of the CDR3 is TGTGCCAGCAGCTCAAGGGGGACTAGCGCCAACATTCAGTACTTC. It yields the protein CASSSRGTSANIQYF.

This clone has only a few counts. The gene calls are TRBV19 and TRBJ1-1, with 9 bases lining up with TRBD1. Germline-derived CDR1 and CDR2 are LNHDA and SQIVND (reference sequence). The V gene end was trimmed by 8 bases and the J gene end by 1 base; junction bases not matched to a gene: 11. This CDR3 comprises 16 residues. CDR3 sequence (DNA): TGTGCCAGTTCTTTTCCCGCGGGACAGGGGAACACTGAAGCTTTCTTT. Protein sequence: CASSFPAGQGNTEAFF.

This rearrangement joins TRBV13 to TRBJ1-2, with 7 bases lining up with TRBD1. Germline V gene lookup returns CDR1 PRHDT and CDR2 FYEKMQ (reference sequence). After removal of 6 bases from V and 5 bases from J, the junction contained 6 bases not matched to a gene. The CDR3 spans 13 residues. This chain's CDR3 is CASRSGGKYGYTF. The CDR3 DNA sequence: TGTGCCAGCAGATCAGGGGGAAAATATGGCTACACCTTC.

This chain links TRBV11-2 with TRBJ2-2, with 7 bases aligning to TRBD1. The ends lost 4 bases at V and 4 bases at J; junction bases unmatched: 9. The CDR3 has 16 residues. Germline CDR1 and CDR2: SGHAT and FQNNGV. CDR3 amino acids: CASSSQGTVGTGELFF. The CDR3 bases are TGTGCCAGCAGCTCCCAGGGGACAGTAGGCACCGGGGAGCTGTTTTTT. The full variable domain, rest sourced from reference TRBV11-2 and TRBJ2-2, is EAGVAQSPRYKIIEKRQSVAFWCNPISGHATLYWYQQILGQGPKLLIQFQNNGVVDDSQLPKDRFSAERLKGVDSTLKIQPAKLEDSAVYLCASSSQGTVGTGELFFGEGSRLTVL.

The chain uses TRBV7-9 and TRBJ1-1; TRBD1 aligns across 7 bases. Unmatched junction bases numbered 4, after V lost 3 bases and J lost 0 bases. CDR3 length equals 15 residues. Germline V gene lookup returns CDR1 SEHNR and CDR2 FQNEAQ (reference sequence). CDR3 nucleotides: TGTGCCAGCAGCTTTGGGGGACAGATGAACACTGAAGCTTTCTTT. Protein sequence: CASSFGGQMNTEAFF. The whole variable domain, remainder taken from reference TRBV7-9 and TRBJ1-1, is DTGVSQNPRHKITKRGQNVTFRCDPISEHNRLYWYRQTLGQGPEFLTYFQNEAQLEKSRLLSDRFSAERPKGSFSTLEIQRTEQGDSAMYLCASSFGGQMNTEAFFGQGTRLTVV.

CDR3 DNA sequence: TGTGCCAGCAGCTTGGCCGGGACAGCGATCAATCAGCCCCAGCATTTT. Translation gives CASSLAGTAINQPQHF. V and J are TRBV7-9 and TRBJ1-5; 7 bases map to TRBD1. The CDR3 totals 16 residues. The junction had 8 bases not matched to a gene; V was cut back by 3 bases and J by 3 bases. From germline, CDR1 is SEHNR and CDR2 FQNEAQ (reference sequence). The full variable domain, in which reference TRBV7-9 and TRBJ1-5 provide the parts outside the CDR3, is DTGVSQNPRHKITKRGQNVTFRCDPISEHNRLYWYRQTLGQGPEFLTYFQNEAQLEKSRLLSDRFSAERPKGSFSTLEIQRTEQGDSAMYLCASSLAGTAINQPQHFGDGTRLSIL.

This clone was observed once. This sample includes further DNA sequences coding for the same CDR3. The chain recombines TRBV11-3 with TRBJ1-1, with D possibly TRBD1 on 5 matching bases. This CDR3 comprises 13 residues. V gave up 7 bases and J gave up 3 bases, with 12 bases separating them. The germline V gene encodes CDR1 SGHNT and CDR2 YENEEA. The CDR3, as DNA: TGTGCCAGCACCTTCGGGGGGTACACTGAAGCTTTCTTT. It is translated as CASTFGGYTEAFF.

V usage is TRBV10-3 and J usage is TRBJ2-1, with 11 positions matching TRBD2. The CDR3 is made up of 16 amino acids. Germline CDR1 ENHRY, CDR2 SYGVKD. With 1 base clipped from V and 7 bases from J, the junction kept 6 bases outside the gene matches. CDR3 residues: CAISEYLAGGPNEQFF. CDR3 coding DNA: TGTGCCATCAGTGAGTACCTAGCGGGAGGACCTAATGAGCAGTTCTTC.

The chain employs TRBV30 and TRBJ2-5, with 8 bases matching TRBD1. V lost 5 bases, J lost 2 bases, and 4 bases stayed unmatched. CDR3 length equals 13 residues. The V gene's germline CDR1 is GTSNPN and CDR2 SVGIG (reference sequence). The DNA of the CDR3 is TGTGCCTGGCACCGGGACAGGCAAGAGACCCAGTACTTC. Its translation is CAWHRDRQETQYF.

The chain couples TRBV5-5 to TRBJ2-7; 11 bases align to TRBD2. Trimming cost V 1 base and J 1 base; bases outside gene matches: 7. Germline-derived CDR1 and CDR2 are SGHKS and YYEKEE (reference sequence). CDR3 length: 17 amino acids. CDR3 loop: CASSLRVTSGSSYEQYF. CDR3 in DNA: TGTGCCAGCAGCTTGAGGGTTACTAGCGGGAGTTCCTACGAGCAGTACTTC.

The chain recombines TRBV21-1 with TRBJ1-1. TRBV21-1 has pseudogene status. CDR3 size: 8 residues. CDR3 sequence: CANPRAFF. In DNA form, the CDR3 reads TGTGCCAACCCGAGGGCTTTCTTT.